This is a list of T cell receptor beta chains from one sample in a study of blood T cell repertoires in COVID-19. Clones were read by immunoSEQ multiplex PCR, and TCRdb kept only the in-frame ones, dropping some. The table includes over 70,000 clones, about 90% detected once. The specimen sequenced was peripheral blood. These receptor sequences come from a man aged 80 or over with acute or convalescent COVID-19. The CDR3 runs from the conserved cysteine through the conserved F or W. Each record gives: V gene, clone size, J gene, CDR3 protein. Where a row states a size, it is once, few, many or the class of an expanded clone; other rows omit it.

V gene: TRBV2
clone size: few
J gene: TRBJ2-2
CDR3 protein: CALSGLVTGELFF

V gene: TRBV5-1
clone size: NA
J gene: TRBJ1-3
CDR3 protein: CASSEGLFSGNTIYF

V gene: TRBV7-8
clone size: once
J gene: TRBJ2-5
CDR3 protein: CASSLAGLQETQYF

V gene: TRBV5-5
clone size: NA
J gene: TRBJ1-2
CDR3 protein: CASSLVDSPHITF

V gene: TRBV4-3
clone size: NA
J gene: TRBJ2-3
CDR3 protein: CASSQGPVSTDTQYF

V gene: TRBV9
clone size: NA
J gene: TRBJ1-5
CDR3 protein: CASSVAGDSNQPQHF

V gene: TRBV6-1
clone size: NA
J gene: TRBJ1-1
CDR3 protein: CASSEGEGRTEAFF

V gene: TRBV6-5
clone size: NA
J gene: TRBJ1-5
CDR3 protein: CASRPGQGNQPQHF

V gene: TRBV7-2
clone size: NA
J gene: TRBJ2-5
CDR3 protein: CASSLGSSGTVQTQYF

V gene: TRBV5-1
clone size: NA
J gene: TRBJ2-3
CDR3 protein: CASSLALAGGRDTQYF